Listed below are T cell receptor beta chains from one sample, sequenced in a study of OX40 agonist ivuxolimab in advanced cancers. Assay: immunoSEQ multiplex PCR; the TCRdb copy retains only in-frame clones and omits some. The data show approximately 59,000 clones, around 85% seen once. The source was CD4+ or CD8+ T cells sorted from blood, collected in a trial of the OX40 agonist ivuxolimab. The receptors were gathered from an adult with an advanced solid tumor such as melanoma, head and neck, liver or kidney cancer. The CDR3 runs from the conserved cysteine through the conserved F or W. Each record gives: J gene, V gene, D gene, clone size, CDR3 DNA, CDR3 protein. D genes are given only for firm matches. Some rows mark clone size as missing; the rest say once, few, many or name a class of expanded clone.

J: TRBJ2-7; V: TRBV7-3; D: NA; size: few; DNA: TGTGCCAGCAGCTTAAACGGCAGGGGTGGCGAGCAGTACTTC; CDR3: CASSLNGRGGEQYF
J: TRBJ2-3; V: TRBV7-3; D: NA; size: NA; DNA: TGTGCCAGCAGCCTACCGGGCACAGATACGCAGTATTTT; CDR3: CASSLPGTDTQYF
J: TRBJ1-1; V: TRBV10-3; D: NA; size: NA; DNA: TGTGCCATCAAGGCGGAGATGAACACTGAAGCTTTCTTT; CDR3: CAIKAEMNTEAFF
J: TRBJ2-7; V: TRBV19; D: NA; size: NA; DNA: TGTGCCAGTAGTGACCCTAGCAGGAGGTACGAGCAGTACTTC; CDR3: CASSDPSRRYEQYF
J: TRBJ1-1; V: TRBV27; D: NA; size: once; DNA: TGTGCCAGCAGGAAACAGTCGACGTTGGGGAACACTGAAGCTTTCTTT; CDR3: CASRKQSTLGNTEAFF
J: TRBJ2-7; V: TRBV7-2; D: NA; size: NA; DNA: TGTGCCAGCAGCTTAGGGGCGCGGGGCTCCTACGAGCAGTACTTC; CDR3: CASSLGARGSYEQYF
J: TRBJ2-2; V: TRBV5-4; D: TRBD2; size: NA; DNA: TGTGCCAGCCTTCTTACCCGAGGCGGGGGAAACACCGGGGAGCTGTTTTTT; CDR3: CASLLTRGGGNTGELFF
J: TRBJ2-7; V: TRBV7-2; D: NA; size: once; DNA: TGTGCCAGCAGCTTAGGAGGGGGACCCCGAGGGGAGCAGTACTTC; CDR3: CASSLGGGPRGEQYF
J: TRBJ2-1; V: TRBV27; D: NA; size: NA; DNA: TGTGCCAGCATCAGCAGGACCTCGCAGTTCTTC; CDR3: CASISRTSQFF
J: TRBJ1-1; V: TRBV27; D: NA; size: NA; DNA: TGTGCCAGCAGTTTATTCGGCAGCCACGAAGCTTTCTTT; CDR3: CASSLFGSHEAFF